This TCR beta chain was obtained from a study of cytomegalovirus exposure and HLA in healthy donors. Findings and caveats of the study: Later, TCR association rates were found to vary by HLA locus, highest for DRB1 and lowest for HLA-C. Rare TCR sequences dominated, though some public TCRs recurred in many donors. Immune exposure was documented only through CMV serostatus.

On this clone itself: The target antigen is unknown.

In the PCR, 60 Vbeta and 13 Jbeta primers were used. Authors' data handling: A later analysis counted 80 million or so unique TCR beta chains, around 11 million shared. Profiled with immunoSEQ multiplex PCR; TCRdb holds only in-frame clones, not every one. The V and J calls and clone size come from that table; D and trimming were worked out from the DNA. Here the sample spans under 150,000 clones, 80% to 85% being singletons. The V end was cut by 1 base, the J end by 6 bases, with 7 bases between. CDR1 MGHRA and CDR2 YSYEKL come from the germline V gene. This CDR3 contains 12 residues. The V and J genes are TRBV4-1 and TRBJ2-7, with D unresolved. The TCR comes from a man aged 18 to 29 in good health and CMV-seronegative. The sequenced material came from PBMCs. CDR3 in amino acids: CASSQVRGEQYF. In DNA form, the CDR3 reads TGCGCCAGCAGCCAAGTCCGCGGCGAGCAGTACTTC.